A selection of T cell receptor beta chains follows, all from one sample in a study of blood T cell repertoires in COVID-19. Produced via immunoSEQ multiplex PCR; TCRdb's table is partial and in-frame only. The sample consists of 140,000 to 150,000 clones, around 87% of them appearing once. Input material: PBMCs or T cells enriched from blood (not recorded which). The source is a woman aged 40 to 49 who had been exposed to COVID-19. Each CDR3 is given with its conserved first and last residue. The D gene is left open where the match is weak. Rows may omit the clone size; those that give it use once, few, many or a size class.

J: TRBJ2-7
size: .
D: TRBD2
V: TRBV6-5
DNA: TGTGCCAGCAGGCTGGGAACTAGCGGGTTCTACGAGCAGTACTTC
CDR3: CASRLGTSGFYEQYF

J: TRBJ1-1
size: .
D: TRBD1
V: TRBV4-1
DNA: TGCGCCAGCAGCCGGACAGGGACCCCTGAAGCTTTCTTT
CDR3: CASSRTGTPEAFF

J: TRBJ1-1
size: .
D: .
V: TRBV12-5
DNA: TGTGCTAGTGGTTCTGCGCCACAGGTTCCTGAAGCTTTCTTT
CDR3: CASGSAPQVPEAFF

J: TRBJ1-1
size: .
D: .
V: TRBV7-8
DNA: TGTGCCAGCAGCTTAGGGGCCGACGCGAACACTGAAGCTTTCTTT
CDR3: CASSLGADANTEAFF

J: TRBJ2-1
size: .
D: TRBD2
V: TRBV28
DNA: TGTGCCAGCAGTTCATTAGCGGGGAGCTCCTACAATGAGCAGTTCTTC
CDR3: CASSSLAGSSYNEQFF

J: TRBJ1-1
size: few
D: .
V: TRBV3-1/TRBV3-2
DNA: TGTGCCAGCAGCCAAGAAGGGGACACTGAAGCTTTCTTT
CDR3: CASSQEGDTEAFF

J: TRBJ1-6
size: .
D: .
V: TRBV5-4
DNA: TGTGCCAGCCTGGAGGGACGCGGAAACTATAATTCACCCCTCCACTTT
CDR3: CASLEGRGNYNSPLHF

J: TRBJ1-2
size: .
D: TRBD1
V: TRBV27
DNA: TGTGCCAGCAGTACCATACCGACAGGGTATGGCTACACCTTC
CDR3: CASSTIPTGYGYTF

J: TRBJ2-3
size: .
D: TRBD2
V: TRBV18
DNA: TGTGCCAGCTCACCACGAGCGGGGGGGCCAGATACGCAGTATTTT
CDR3: CASSPRAGGPDTQYF

J: TRBJ2-2
size: .
D: .
V: TRBV27
DNA: TGTGCCAGCAGTTTAGCCAGGGTAACCGGGGAGCTGTTTTTT
CDR3: CASSLARVTGELFF

J: TRBJ2-5
size: .
D: .
V: TRBV29-1
DNA: TGCAGCGGAGGAGGGGTTCGGCAAGAGACCCAGTACTTC
CDR3: CSGGGVRQETQYF

J: TRBJ1-2
size: .
D: .
V: TRBV12-3/TRBV12-4
DNA: TGTGCCAGCAGCCCCGACAGGAACTATGGCTACACCTTC
CDR3: CASSPDRNYGYTF

J: TRBJ1-1
size: .
D: TRBD1
V: TRBV28
DNA: TGTGCCAGCAGTATTTCATCCGGGACAGCCCGTGAAGCTTTCTTT
CDR3: CASSISSGTAREAFF

J: TRBJ1-3
size: once
D: .
V: TRBV3-1/TRBV3-2
DNA: TGTGCCAGCAGTATCGAGGGAGGCTCTGGAAACACCATATATTTT
CDR3: CASSIEGGSGNTIYF

J: TRBJ2-7
size: .
D: TRBD2
V: TRBV11-2
DNA: TGTGCCAGCAGCTTAGAGGGGGGGACTTCCTACGAGCAGTACTTC
CDR3: CASSLEGGTSYEQYF

J: TRBJ2-1
size: .
D: TRBD2
V: TRBV14
DNA: TGTGCCAGCAGCCGCCTCGGACTAGGGACCCCTGAGCAGTTCTTC
CDR3: CASSRLGLGTPEQFF

J: TRBJ2-7
size: .
D: .
V: TRBV27
DNA: TGTGCCAGCAGTTTGAGGGGACTGGGCTCCGAATCCTACGAGCAGTACTTC
CDR3: CASSLRGLGSESYEQYF

J: TRBJ2-1
size: .
D: TRBD2
V: TRBV27
DNA: TGTGCCAGCAGTTTCCCGGCCGAGCGGGGGAATGAGCAGTTCTTC
CDR3: CASSFPAERGNEQFF

J: TRBJ2-1
size: .
D: .
V: TRBV5-1
DNA: TGCGCCAGCAGGTCATCCCAAGAGGGTAGGCAGCGCCTATACAATGAGCAGTTCTTC
CDR3: CASRSSQEGRQRLYNEQFF

J: TRBJ1-5
size: .
D: TRBD1
V: TRBV6-5
DNA: TGTGCCAGCAGTTACCGAAGGACAGGGGCGTTTCAGCCCCAGCATTTT
CDR3: CASSYRRTGAFQPQHF

J: TRBJ2-2
size: .
D: .
V: TRBV18
DNA: TGTGCCAGCTCAGCGGATGCCCCCGGCGGGAACACCGGGGAGCTGTTTTTT
CDR3: CASSADAPGGNTGELFF

J: TRBJ2-1
size: .
D: TRBD2
V: TRBV2
DNA: TGTGCCAGCAGGCTAGCGGGAGGTGGTGAGCAGTTCTTC
CDR3: CASRLAGGGEQFF

J: TRBJ2-7
size: .
D: TRBD1
V: TRBV11-3
DNA: TGTGCCAGCAGCTTAGGGGACAGGGATTACGAGCAGTACTTC
CDR3: CASSLGDRDYEQYF

J: TRBJ1-6
size: .
D: .
V: TRBV10-3
DNA: TGTGCCATCAAGCACGAGTTAGATTCACCCCTCCACTTT
CDR3: CAIKHELDSPLHF

J: TRBJ1-5
size: .
D: .
V: TRBV6-5
DNA: TGTGCCAGCAGTTTTGACTATAGCAATCAGCCCCAGCATTTT
CDR3: CASSFDYSNQPQHF

J: TRBJ2-5
size: .
D: .
V: TRBV21-1
DNA: TGTGCCAGCAGAGTAGTAGCGGGGGGACAAGAGACCCAGTACTTC
CDR3: CASRVVAGGQETQYF

J: TRBJ1-2
size: .
D: .
V: TRBV25-1
DNA: TGTGCCAGCAGTACTACAGGGAAAATTTCTAGCTATGGCTACACCTTC
CDR3: CASSTTGKISSYGYTF

J: TRBJ2-7
size: .
D: .
V: TRBV7-2
DNA: TGTGCCAGCAGCTTAGACCCGGCCTACGAGCAGTACTTC
CDR3: CASSLDPAYEQYF

J: TRBJ1-5
size: .
D: .
V: TRBV19
DNA: TGTGCCAGTAGTATCACTAGGTTTGGAGGATCTAGCAATCAGCCCCAGCATTTT
CDR3: CASSITRFGGSSNQPQHF

J: TRBJ1-2
size: .
D: .
V: TRBV6-5
DNA: TGTGCCAGCAGTTACCGCTCACTGGGCTACACCTTC
CDR3: CASSYRSLGYTF

J: TRBJ2-2
size: .
D: TRBD2
V: TRBV9
DNA: TGTGCCAGCAGCGTAATTCCAGCGGGAGACACCGGGGAGCTGTTTTTT
CDR3: CASSVIPAGDTGELFF

J: TRBJ2-7
size: .
D: .
V: TRBV7-9
DNA: TGTGCCAGCAGCTCCAGCCGGACTGGATACGAGCAGTACTTC
CDR3: CASSSSRTGYEQYF

J: TRBJ2-7
size: .
D: TRBD2
V: TRBV7-2
DNA: TGTGCCAGCAGCTTAGCATTTGGGACTAACTACGAGCAGTACTTC
CDR3: CASSLAFGTNYEQYF

J: TRBJ2-5
size: .
D: .
V: TRBV19
DNA: TGTGCCAGTAGCCCGACAGGTCCGGGGGAGACCCAGTACTTC
CDR3: CASSPTGPGETQYF

J: TRBJ1-5
size: .
D: .
V: TRBV19
DNA: TGTGCCAGTAGTTTTGAGACAGGCGGTGTCCAGCCCCAGCATTTT
CDR3: CASSFETGGVQPQHF

J: TRBJ1-4
size: few
D: TRBD1
V: TRBV9
DNA: TGTGCCAGCAGCGTAGACAGGGGAAAACTGTTTTTT
CDR3: CASSVDRGKLFF

J: TRBJ1-6
size: .
D: .
V: TRBV27
DNA: TGTGCCAGCAGTTTTTCAACTTACGGGGGATCACCCCTCCACTTT
CDR3: CASSFSTYGGSPLHF

J: TRBJ2-7
size: once
D: TRBD1
V: TRBV3-1/TRBV3-2
DNA: TGTGCCAGCAGCCAAGTTGGACAGGGCTACGAGCAGTACTTC
CDR3: CASSQVGQGYEQYF

J: TRBJ1-2
size: .
D: .
V: TRBV4-1
DNA: TGCGCCAGCAGCCAAGTTCTAACCGGGGGAGGCTACACCTTC
CDR3: CASSQVLTGGGYTF

J: TRBJ2-7
size: .
D: .
V: TRBV5-5
DNA: TGTGCCAGCAGCGTAGCACAGGGCCGCCGCGAGCAGTACTTC
CDR3: CASSVAQGRREQYF

J: TRBJ1-2
size: .
D: TRBD1
V: TRBV3-1/TRBV3-2
DNA: TGTGCCAGCAGGGACCCGGGACAGGGAGCTCATGGCTACACCTTC
CDR3: CASRDPGQGAHGYTF

J: TRBJ2-1
size: .
D: .
V: TRBV7-9
DNA: TGTGCCAGCAGCTTCCGAACGGGAGCACCGCTCAATGAGCAGTTCTTC
CDR3: CASSFRTGAPLNEQFF

J: TRBJ1-3
size: .
D: .
V: TRBV9
DNA: TGTGCCAGCAGCGTAGGAGGGGGCTCTGGAAACACCATATATTTT
CDR3: CASSVGGGSGNTIYF

J: TRBJ2-7
size: .
D: .
V: TRBV5-1
DNA: TGCGCCAGCAGCTTGGGGGGCGGCAACTCCTACGAGCAGTACTTC
CDR3: CASSLGGGNSYEQYF

J: TRBJ1-2
size: .
D: TRBD1
V: TRBV5-5
DNA: TGTGCCAGCAGCTACTCCGGGACAGGGGGTGGCTACACCTTC
CDR3: CASSYSGTGGGYTF

J: TRBJ1-1
size: once
D: TRBD1
V: TRBV13
DNA: TGTGCCAGCAGCTCCAGGACAGGGATCACCACTGAAGCTTTCTTT
CDR3: CASSSRTGITTEAFF

J: TRBJ2-3
size: .
D: TRBD2
V: TRBV28
DNA: TGTGCCAGCAGGATAGTAGCGGGCCGTCTAGATACGCAGTATTTT
CDR3: CASRIVAGRLDTQYF

J: TRBJ1-5
size: .
D: .
V: TRBV28
DNA: TGTGCCAGCACCACTGGAGGGCGAAGTAGCAATCAGCCCCAGCATTTT
CDR3: CASTTGGRSSNQPQHF

J: TRBJ2-7
size: .
D: TRBD2
V: TRBV28
DNA: TGTGCCAGCAGTTCCCCCACAAGGACTAGCGGCCCCTACGAGCAGTACTTC
CDR3: CASSSPTRTSGPYEQYF

J: TRBJ1-2
size: few
D: .
V: TRBV6-5
DNA: TGTGCCAGCAGTTACTCCTATCCCCTCATCTATGGCTACACCTTC
CDR3: CASSYSYPLIYGYTF

J: TRBJ2-1
size: .
D: .
V: TRBV9
DNA: TGTGCCAGCAGCGTAGTATCCGGGAATGGGGTCAATGAGCAGTTCTTC
CDR3: CASSVVSGNGVNEQFF

J: TRBJ2-7
size: few
D: TRBD2
V: TRBV29-1
DNA: TGCAGCGTTGCATGGACTAGCATATACGAGCAGTACTTC
CDR3: CSVAWTSIYEQYF

J: TRBJ1-1
size: .
D: .
V: TRBV5-4
DNA: TGTGCCACCGACATGACAGGTTGGGGCACTGAAGCTTTCTTT
CDR3: CATDMTGWGTEAFF

J: TRBJ2-7
size: .
D: TRBD2
V: TRBV7-7
DNA: TGTGCCAGCAGCGTCGGGGGGGCCGGGGACGAGCAGTACTTC
CDR3: CASSVGGAGDEQYF

J: TRBJ1-6
size: .
D: TRBD1
V: TRBV18
DNA: TGTGCCAGCTCACCCGTGGGCAGGGGGGATTCACCCCTCCACTTT
CDR3: CASSPVGRGDSPLHF

J: TRBJ1-1
size: .
D: .
V: TRBV10-1
DNA: TGCGCCAGCAGTGAGCCCGGGACTGAAGCTTTCTTT
CDR3: CASSEPGTEAFF

J: TRBJ1-2
size: .
D: .
V: TRBV6-6
DNA: TGTGCCAGCAGTTACTCCCCCGGGACAAGTATCTACACCTTC
CDR3: CASSYSPGTSIYTF